This TCR beta chain originates from a study of T cell repertoires in cytomegalovirus infection. Study summary: It can be stated that public TCR beta signatures indicated CMV infection as well as a matching HLA type. General study findings and limits: The response measured ex vivo was dominated by TCR beta clonotypes (HLA-C-restricted and CMV-specific). Summed frequency of shared TCR beta families picked out CMV carriers who also had the relevant HLA.

TCRdb redid the calling of the reads with MiXCR, one entry per CDR3 protein. Counted here are almost 550,000 distinct CDR3 sequences, 16% occurring once; the ten biggest clones make up roughly a quarter. The V segment lost 0 bases and the J segment 4 bases; nucleotides outside the gene matches: 7. This CDR3 has 17 residues. A word on this clonotype: Its antigen remains unidentified.

The chain is built from TRBV23-1 and TRBJ2-7; TRBD1 matches at 12 bases. TRBV23-1 is sorted into the ORF group, with uncertain function. The source of this sequence is a human donor in good health (CMV status not recorded). Some clones in this sample may be carry-over from other donors' samples. Sequencing used CD8+ T cells from PBMCs. The CDR3 reads CASSQSLWDRGPYEQYF. The DNA for the CDR3 is TGCGCCAGCAGTCAATCGCTTTGGGACAGGGGGCCGTACGAGCAGTACTTC.